This TCR beta chain was observed in a study of blood T cell repertoires in COVID-19. Overall study: Sources were T cells, B-cell-depleted T cells, or PBMCs; the material itself was cDNA or gDNA.

Per the authors' pipeline: Amplification of reference gene primers was used by the study to estimate nucleated cell counts. Clones were sequenced by immunoSEQ multiplex PCR, and TCRdb holds only the in-frame ones, with some missing. The V and J calls and clone size come from that table; D and trimming were worked out from the DNA. The sample contains around 300,000 clones, about nine tenths of which appear only once. Trimming cost V 5 bases and J 0 bases, with 16 bases left between them. CDR1 GTSNPN and CDR2 SVGIG come from the germline V gene (reference sequence). The CDR3 runs to 15 residues. Participants spanned ages roughly 18 to 90 years and resided in 20 to 30 US areas.

Sequencing input: PBMCs or T cells enriched from blood (not recorded which). The TCR originated in a woman between 40 and 55 years old who had recovered from COVID-19. The chain recombines TRBV30 with TRBJ1-1, with D perhaps matching TRBD1 (5 bases). CDR3 residues: CAWGGRSTLNTEAFF. In DNA form, the CDR3 reads TGTGCCTGGGGGGGGAGGAGCACACTGAACACTGAAGCTTTCTTT. Full variable domain (outside the CDR3, taken from reference TRBV30 and TRBJ1-1): SQTIHQWPATLVQPVGSPLSLECTVEGTSNPNLYWYRQAAGRGLQLLFYSVGIGQISSEVPQNLSASRPQDRQFILSSKKLLLSDSGFYLCAWGGRSTLNTEAFFGQGTRLTVV.